This T cell receptor (beta chain) was obtained from a study of blood T cells in healthy people across ages. Study-level results: Estimates of total diversity, which came from one million sequenced T cells, were considered to be underestimates.

The sample holds a few counts of this clonotype. Its antigen is unknown. Using a J-beta primer mix together with a sample-barcoded 5' primer, a second PCR was run for about 7 to 12 cycles. The template-switch adaptor, which had 12 random nucleotides, put a tag on each cDNA molecule. TCRdb ran MiXCR on the 5' RACE reads and lists one entry per CDR3 protein. The table records about 1.6 million distinct CDR3 sequences, roughly a third of them present only once. Germline lookup yields CDR1 SEHNR and CDR2 FQNEAQ (reference sequence). The V gene end was trimmed by 4 bases and the J gene end by 4 bases; junction bases not matched to a gene: 5. This CDR3 comprises 15 residues. Isolation per sample recovered at least 6 million PBMCs.

The genes are TRBV7-9 and TRBJ2-1; the match to TRBD2 covers 9 bases. The TCR was taken from a woman between 25 and 40 years old in good health. Material for sequencing was blood. In DNA form, the CDR3 reads TGTGCCAGCAGCTCCACTAGCGGGTTTTACAATGAGCAGTTCTTC. Translation gives CASSSTSGFYNEQFF.